This entry is about one T cell receptor beta chain. The sample belongs to a study of blood T cell repertoires in COVID-19. On the study more broadly: Samples of COVID-19 (acute and convalescent) were obtained from the United States, Italy and Spain. T cells, B-cell-depleted T cells, or PBMCs supplied cDNA or gDNA.

The germline V gene has CDR1 SGDLS and CDR2 YYNGEE. The CDR3 runs 18 residues. J lost 2 bases, V lost 0 bases, and 11 bases had no gene match. In the study's own analysis: Amplified reference gene primers provided the basis for estimating nucleated cell counts. The assay was immunoSEQ multiplex PCR, and TCRdb's table has in-frame clones only and misses some. D and trimming come from the DNA, and the V and J calls and clone size come from that table. The sample includes about 200,000 clones, approximately 84% of them seen just once. The chain joins TRBV9 to TRBJ2-3; 8 nucleotides match TRBD1. Source material: peripheral blood. The receptor comes from a human donor with acute or convalescent COVID-19. The donor label of this sample is uncertain. DNA for the CDR3: TGTGCCAGCAGCGTAGGAGTCGGGACAGGCGTTGCCACAGATACGCAGTATTTT. Translating gives CASSVGVGTGVATDTQYF. The whole variable domain, remainder taken from reference TRBV9 and TRBJ2-3, is DSGVTQTPKHLITATGQRVTLRCSPRSGDLSVYWYQQSLDQGLQFLIQYYNGEERAKGNILERFSAQQFPDLHSELNLSSLELGDSALYFCASSVGVGTGVATDTQYFGPGTRLTVL.